Reported below is one TCR beta chain. The source of the sample is a study of blood T cell repertoires in COVID-19. Study details: Whether acute or convalescent, the COVID-19 samples came from the United States, Italy and Spain. PBMCs, B-cell-depleted T cells, or T cells were the source of the cDNA or gDNA that made up the material.

There are 15 residues in the CDR3. The V and J ends lost 4 bases and 5 bases, in that order; junction bases with no gene match: 6. Clones were sequenced by immunoSEQ multiplex PCR, and TCRdb holds only the in-frame ones, with some missing. The data show approximately 150,000 clones, with around 84% seen just once and around 19% held by the top ten. The rearrangement uses TRBV5-3 and TRBJ2-1; 10 positions agree with TRBD1. TRBV5-3 is an ORF; its function is uncertain. Sample: peripheral blood. This TCR was sampled from an elderly woman with acute or convalescent COVID-19. The CDR3 here is CARSPGQGVHNEQFF. CDR3 in DNA: TGTGCCAGAAGCCCTGGACAGGGGGTTCACAATGAGCAGTTCTTC.